The clone carrying this TCR beta chain was seen only once. Method: immunoSEQ multiplex PCR; TCRdb's copy keeps in-frame clones and lacks some. Among 150,000 or so clones, about 90% were seen once, and the ten largest hold about 5.3%. The data originate from a study of T cell responses to AZD1222 COVID-19 vaccine. V lost 5 bases to trimming and J lost 2 bases, with 13 bases between them. The germline V gene encodes CDR1 MNHEY and CDR2 SVGEGT. This CDR3 comprises 15 residues. The TCR comes from an adult in good health. The chain joins TRBV6-2 or TRBV6-3 to TRBJ1-5; D ambiguous. The specimen comprised peripheral blood, sampled on day 0 of AZD1222 vaccination. The CDR3 nucleotides read TGTGCCAGCAGTCAGACCTCGGTGGGCAATCAGCCCCAGCATTTT. It codes for CASSQTSVGNQPQHF.